This is a list of T cell receptor beta chains from one sample in a study of shared clonotypes between healthy human individuals. This table comes from immunoSEQ multiplex PCR, and its TCRdb copy is limited to in-frame clones, with some not included. The table shows around 100,000 clones, with less than 80% occurring only once. Sequencing was performed on memory CD8+ T cells sorted from blood. All receptors derive from a woman aged 25 to 39 in good health. Both conserved end residues are trimmed from each CDR3.

V	length	CDR3
TRBV28	16	ASSFGGRLIAGAYEQY
TRBV29-1	7	SLGGGAF
TRBV7-9	13	ASSFKTGAFNEQF
TRBV4-2	13	ASSQEASGSIEQF
TRBV7-9	14	ASSLVGRLGGNTIY
TRBV6-5	12	ASTRGTGGHEQY
TRBV21-1	12	ARTQTVGRGKLF
TRBV5-1	15	ASSLPPGVGDTGELF
TRBV6-5	12	ASSPGTGLYEQY
TRBV4-1	9	ASSHPGEAF
TRBV14	14	ASSPGLAGPLDEQY
TRBV4-1	14	ASSPLSGVPPYEQY
TRBV6-6	13	ASSSVKPIYQPQH
TRBV13	14	ASSPFEWPKLGEQY
TRBV6-5	12	ASSYGWTDDEQY
TRBV19	16	ASSTGTSGRPQLYEQY